Detailed here is one T cell receptor (beta chain). Its antigen is as yet unknown. This entry comes from a study of blood T cells in healthy people across ages. Per germline, CDR1 LGHNA and CDR2 YNFKEQ. This CDR3 comprises 17 residues. V was cut by 2 bases and J by 5 bases, with 20 bases left in between. A second PCR, run for about 7 to 11 cycles, used a sample-barcoded 5' primer plus a J-beta primer mix. Through a template-switch adaptor with 12 random nucleotides, each cDNA molecule received a tag. Each single sample gave us at least 2.5 million CDR3-containing paired-end reads. TCRdb reprocessed the 5' RACE reads via MiXCR and lists one record per CDR3 protein. The sample lists 800,000 to 950,000 distinct CDR3 sequences, roughly 34% occurring once. Points from the study as a whole: More naive CD4+ cells and higher diversity were found in long-lived than in aged donors.

The sequenced material came from blood. J is TRBJ2-3 and V is TRBV4-2, with D maybe TRBD2 (6 bases). The sequence derives from a man aged 18 to 29 in good health. The CDR3: CASSQQASTRMVDTQYF. CDR3 bases: TGTGCCAGCAGCCAACAGGCTTCGACTAGGATGGTAGATACGCAGTATTTT.